The clone carrying this TCR beta chain is labeled medium-sized. Survey-level sequencing, detecting one cell in 40,000, covered CFSE-low cultures. Produced via immunoSEQ multiplex PCR; TCRdb's table is partial and in-frame only. The table lists 800 or so clones, roughly 49% of them singletons. After roughly 6-7 days, proliferating activated T cells were FACS-sorted as CFSE-low CD25+ ICOS+ cells. At a 2:1 ratio, CFSE-labeled memory CD4+ T cells were cultured with irradiated autologous monocytes pulsed with antigen. All CD4+ cells other than CD45RA+CCR7+CD95- naive cells were sorted as memory, over 95% pure. CD8+, CD14+, CD16+, CD56+, CD19+ and CD25-bright cells were excluded before sorting. This specimen belongs to a study of human CD4 T cells and Enterobacteriaceae. Study summary: E. coli, K. pneumoniae, E. aerogenes, S. flexneri, S. sonnei, S. typhimurium, S. aureus were stimuli. General observations from the study: Shared Enterobacteriaceae clonotypes made up about 60-93% of templates.

Looked up from germline, CDR1 is SGHDT and CDR2 is YYEEEE. This CDR3 is 11 amino acids long. Trimming removed 2 bases from V and 5 bases from J, with 5 bases in between. The V call is TRBV5-6, the J call TRBJ2-7; no firm D call. The clonotype comes from a human donor in good health. Sequencing was performed on bacteria-reactive CD4+ T cells grown in culture. Subset defined: CFSE-low proliferating memory CD4 T cells sorted after in vitro stimulation with a heat-inactivated bacterium or M. tuberculosis lysate. The CDR3 protein is CASSFHHEQYF. As DNA, the CDR3 is TGTGCCAGCAGCTTTCACCACGAGCAGTACTTC.